Listed here are 14 T cell receptor beta chains from one sample, sequenced in a study of response to subunit inactivated influenza vaccine (dated by TCRdb to the late 2010s). The library was built by means of RT-PCR. The reads were generated on an Illumina HiSeq 2500. TCRdb's own reprocessing of the public reads used fastp at Q25 and MiXCR and kept productive beta chains. Under each unique CDR3 protein, matching rows form one entry showing the most common genes and DNA. In all, the sample holds 500,000 to 600,000 distinct CDR3 sequences, and 6.5% to 8% of those were seen once. Under 15% of the sample goes to the ten largest clones. Here the sequenced sample was PBMCs from blood, taken around 25 months after vaccination. These receptor sequences come from a man between 45 and 75 years old who received an inactivated influenza vaccine. Donor details come from another sample of the same person, matched by shared clones.

This clonotype has more than one count but fewer than ten. J is TRBJ1-1 and V is TRBV4-1; D remains ambiguous. Germline CDR1 reads MGHRA; CDR2 reads YSYEKL. CDR3 length: 14 amino acids. Trimming shortened V by 2 bases and J by 0 bases, and 7 bases separated the two germline ends. The CDR3, as DNA: TGCGCCAGCAGCCAACAGCGATTGAACACTGAAGCTTTCTTT. This sequence encodes CASSQQRLNTEAFF.

This clonotype has more than one count but fewer than ten. The chain has TRBV7-9 and TRBJ2-1, with 8 bases fitting TRBD2. The ends lost 4 bases at V and 9 bases at J; junction bases unmatched: 2. Per germline, CDR1 SEHNR and CDR2 FQNEAQ (reference sequence). There are 12 residues in the CDR3. For the CDR3, the DNA is TGTGCCAGCAGCTACGGGACTAGTGAGCAGTTCTTC. Translated, it gives CASSYGTSEQFF.

The rearrangement links TRBV9 to TRBJ2-3; possibly TRBD2 for D (6 bases). The germline gives CDR1 SGDLS, CDR2 YYNGEE. The CDR3 extends over 15 amino acids. Trimming stripped 3 bases from V and 4 bases from J, with 15 bases between. CDR3 nucleotides: TGTGCCAGCAGCGGCGGGGCGGCCTATCCAGATACGCAGTATTTT. It is translated as CASSGGAAYPDTQYF.

This clonotype was detected only a few times. The V gene is TRBV5-1, the J gene TRBJ1-3, with a possible D match to TRBD1 (6 bases). This CDR3 has 16 residues. The V end was cut by 4 bases, the J end by 3 bases, with 17 bases between. CDR1 and CDR2 (germline): SGHRS, YFSETQ. CDR3 sequence reads: CASSGTGRGFGNTIYF. As DNA, the CDR3 is TGCGCCAGCAGCGGGACGGGCAGGGGATTTGGAAACACCATATATTTT. Together with reference TRBV5-1 and TRBJ1-3, the CDR3 gives the full variable domain: KAGVTQTPRYLIKTRGQQVTLSCSPISGHRSVSWYQQTPGQGLQFLFEYFSETQRNKGNFPGRFSGRQFSNSRSEMNVSTLELGDSALYLCASSGTGRGFGNTIYFGEGSWLTVV.

The chain recombines TRBV2 with TRBJ2-2; D not certain. Germline assignment: CDR1 SNHLY and CDR2 FYNNEI. The CDR3 has 13 amino acids. The germline V and J ends were trimmed by 7 bases and 1 base, with 7 bases remaining between them. Here the CDR3 reads CASTVLNTGELFF. For the CDR3, the DNA is TGTGCCAGCACCGTACTGAACACCGGGGAGCTGTTTTTT. Full variable domain (remainder filled in from reference TRBV2 and TRBJ2-2): EPEVTQTPSHQVTQMGQEVILRCVPISNHLYFYWYRQILGQKVEFLVSFYNNEISEKSEIFDDQFSVERPDGSNFTLKIRSTKLEDSAMYFCASTVLNTGELFFGEGSRLTVL.

The gene calls are TRBV20-1 and TRBJ1-2; 12 bases are a match to TRBD1. The CDR3 loop spans 18 amino acids. The V gene end was trimmed by 0 bases and the J gene end by 8 bases; junction bases not matched to a gene: 16. In germline, CDR1 is DFQATT, CDR2 SNEGSKA (reference sequence). The CDR3 spells CSARDLRVGGQGASGYTF. The CDR3 coding sequence is TGCAGTGCTAGAGATCTAAGGGTCGGGGGACAGGGGGCGTCCGGCTACACCTTC.

This clonotype appeared a few times. The V call is TRBV11-2, the J call TRBJ2-4; D possibly uses TRBD1 or TRBD2 (5 bases each). CDR1 is SGHAT and CDR2 is FQNNGV in the germline V gene. V lost 5 bases, J lost 8 bases, and 19 bases lay in between. The length of the CDR3 is 15 residues. For the CDR3, the DNA is TGTGCCAGCAGCGCGAACCGGGACCGCCTGGACATTCAGTACTTC. The encoded protein is CASSANRDRLDIQYF. Full variable domain (rest looked up from reference TRBV11-2 and TRBJ2-4): EAGVAQSPRYKIIEKRQSVAFWCNPISGHATLYWYQQILGQGPKLLIQFQNNGVVDDSQLPKDRFSAERLKGVDSTLKIQPAKLEDSAVYLCASSANRDRLDIQYFGAGTRLSVL.

V gene TRBV20-1 combines with J gene TRBJ2-3; D ambiguous. Germline V gives CDR1 DFQATT, CDR2 SNEGSKA (reference sequence). The CDR3 runs to 14 residues. The V and J ends lost 3 bases and 2 bases respectively, with 12 bases between them. In DNA, the CDR3 is TGCAGTGCTAGTCGGCCCCAGGCCACAGATACGCAGTATTTT. Protein product: CSASRPQATDTQYF.

This clonotype has a count of ten or more. This chain uses TRBV14 with TRBJ2-3; no firm D call. Germline V gene lookup returns CDR1 SGHDN and CDR2 FVKESK. V gave up 1 base and J gave up 0 bases, with 11 bases separating them. The CDR3 has 16 residues. The CDR3 reads CASSQGWAASTDTQYF. CDR3 in DNA: TGTGCCAGCAGCCAAGGTTGGGCGGCGAGCACAGATACGCAGTATTTT.

The chain combines TRBV18 with TRBJ2-7; D remains ambiguous. With 6 bases removed from V and 2 bases from J, the gap between germline ends came to 14 bases. The CDR3 runs to 14 residues. Germline V gives CDR1 KGHSH, CDR2 LQKENI. The CDR3 sequence: CASSSSRQPYEQYF. In nucleotides, the CDR3 is TGTGCCAGCTCTTCCTCTCGGCAGCCCTACGAGCAGTACTTC.

This clonotype has only a few counts. The chain uses TRBV5-1 and TRBJ2-2, with 12 bases lining up with TRBD2. This CDR3 has 16 residues. Losses at the gene ends were 0 bases for V and 5 bases for J; bases not matched to a gene: 2. Germline loops: CDR1 SGHRS, CDR2 YFSETQ. The CDR3 sequence is CASSLALAGGTGELFF. The CDR3 region has the DNA TGCGCCAGCAGCTTGGCACTAGCGGGAGGAACCGGGGAGCTGTTTTTT.

Only a few counts were recorded for this clonotype. The J gene is TRBJ1-1, the V gene TRBV7-9; unclear D gene. This CDR3 comprises 14 residues. Germline V gives CDR1 SEHNR, CDR2 FQNEAQ (reference sequence). Between the trimmed V and J ends, which lost 5 bases and 0 bases, there was a span of 10 bases. DNA of the CDR3: TGTGCCAGCAGCCCCGAAGCTATGAACACTGAAGCTTTCTTT. Translated, it gives CASSPEAMNTEAFF.

This clonotype was picked up a small number of times. The chain is built from TRBV5-1 and TRBJ2-5; TRBD2 agrees at 14 bases. The ends lost 7 bases at V and 5 bases at J; junction bases unmatched: 1. Germline values: CDR1 SGHRS, CDR2 YFSETQ. The CDR3 covers 13 residues. CDR3 in amino acids: CASWTSGGETQYF. CDR3 coding DNA: TGCGCCAGCTGGACTAGCGGGGGGGAGACCCAGTACTTC.

The chain employs TRBV6-5 and TRBJ1-2, with TRBD1 as a possible D gene (5 bases). The ends were cut back, 6 bases at V and 5 bases at J, with 16 bases in the middle. Germline CDR1 is MNHEY and CDR2 is SVGAGI. The CDR3 contains 14 residues. CDR3: CASSYAGVQYGYTF. CDR3 in DNA: TGTGCCAGCAGCTACGCGGGGGTACAATATGGCTACACCTTC.